This T cell receptor (beta chain) was sequenced during a study of response to subunit inactivated influenza vaccine. Germline V gene data show CDR1 as MDHEN and CDR2 as SYDVKM. V lost 3 bases and J 6 bases, leaving 18 bases between the germline ends. The CDR3 has 16 amino acids. MiXCR, run by TCRdb on the RT-PCR reads, gives a single entry per CDR3 protein. The sample gives fewer than 600,000 distinct CDR3 sequences, approximately 7.3% of which show up once; approximately 14% is in the top ten. General study points: Each seasonal influenza vaccination, the authors suggested, recruits few new T cells.

As to this clonotype: Its target is unknown.

This clonotype originated in a man aged 45 to 70 who received an inactivated influenza vaccine. The specimen was PBMCs from blood, collected less than 30 months after vaccination. The rearrangement joins TRBV28 to TRBJ2-1; D is unclear. The CDR3 is CASSFFPASPSNEQFF. In nucleotides, the CDR3 is TGTGCCAGCAGTTTTTTCCCGGCCTCGCCCTCCAATGAGCAGTTCTTC.